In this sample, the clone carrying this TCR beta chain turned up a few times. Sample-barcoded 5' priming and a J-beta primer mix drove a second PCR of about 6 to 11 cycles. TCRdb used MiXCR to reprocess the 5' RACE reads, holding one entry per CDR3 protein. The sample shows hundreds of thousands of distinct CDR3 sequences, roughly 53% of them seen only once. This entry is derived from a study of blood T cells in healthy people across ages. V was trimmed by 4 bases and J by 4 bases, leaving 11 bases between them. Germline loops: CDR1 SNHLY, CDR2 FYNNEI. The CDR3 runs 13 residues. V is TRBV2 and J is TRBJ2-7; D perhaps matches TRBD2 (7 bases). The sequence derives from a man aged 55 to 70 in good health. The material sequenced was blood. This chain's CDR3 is CASSGRGPYEQYF. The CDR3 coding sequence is TGTGCCAGCAGTGGGCGGGGGCCTTACGAGCAGTACTTC.